These T cell receptor beta chains were read from a single sample in a study of CXCR3-negative and CXCR3-positive naive CD8 T cells. TCRdb reanalyzed the 5' RACE reads, giving one entry per CDR3 protein sequence and no DNA. This listing includes roughly 48,000 distinct CDR3 sequences. Sequenced: memory CD8+ T cells from blood. These receptor sequences come from a human donor in good health. Some clones in this sample may be carry-over from other donors' samples. Each CDR3 is given with its conserved first and last residue. Clone size is shown for a subset of rows, as once, few, many or a class of expanded clone.

CDR3 length	V gene	clone size	J gene	CDR3 protein
15	TRBV6-1	NA	TRBJ2-3	CASSEVGASTDTRYF
15	TRBV6-2/TRBV6-3	NA	TRBJ2-1	CASSRPPDRYNEQFF
13	TRBV6-5	NA	TRBJ1-5	CASSLNSNQPQHF
15	TRBV7-9	NA	TRBJ2-3	CASSGTSGRSDTQYF
15	TRBV7-3	NA	TRBJ2-1	CASSSAGTSNNEQFF
13	TRBV28	NA	TRBJ2-7	CASSAGGPSEQYF
13	TRBV6-1	NA	TRBJ2-7	CASTLQIAYEQYF
15	TRBV6-2/TRBV6-3	NA	TRBJ2-5	CASTTSGGPSETQYF
11	TRBV6-2/TRBV6-3	NA	TRBJ2-1	CASSYPGEQFF
15	TRBV29-1	NA	TRBJ2-7	CSVEDRSGRRYEQYF
15	TRBV29-1	NA	TRBJ2-1	CSVEEREGPDNEQFF
12	TRBV7-9	NA	TRBJ2-2	CASSLISAELFF
15	TRBV14	NA	TRBJ1-3	CASSQDWGTGNTIYF
19	TRBV7-3	medium-sized	TRBJ1-6	CASSFCSENRSSYNSPLHF
14	TRBV24-1	NA	TRBJ1-5	CATSEPTRNQPRHF
13	TRBV29-1	NA	TRBJ2-3	CSVEEGRMNTQYF
14	TRBV12-3/TRBV12-4	NA	TRBJ2-1	CASSSKAGYNEQFF
13	TRBV28	NA	TRBJ2-7	CASRGQGYYEQYF
12	TRBV20-1	NA	TRBJ1-1	CSASARVTEAFF
14	TRBV20-1	NA	TRBJ1-5	CSASWQVENQPQHF
13	TRBV28	NA	TRBJ1-6	CATYTTKNSPLHF
14	TRBV7-9	NA	TRBJ1-1	CASSLVMGFPEAFF
15	TRBV7-6	NA	TRBJ2-7	CASSVGGASSYEQYF
15	TRBV12-5	NA	TRBJ1-2	CASAQAGRDLGGYTF
17	TRBV19	medium-sized	TRBJ2-1	CASSIEGLAGPYNEQFF
13	TRBV11-2	NA	TRBJ2-5	CASREGMGETQYF
16	TRBV27	NA	TRBJ2-3	CASSKGGDRGLDTQYF
12	TRBV29-1	NA	TRBJ2-2	CSVEENTGELFF
15	TRBV6-4	NA	TRBJ2-1	CASSDSRGGNNEQFF
16	TRBV20-1	NA	TRBJ2-1	CSARELGVGVYNEQFF
17	TRBV5-1	NA	TRBJ2-5	CASRTLQGTKIEETQYF
15	TRBV3-1	NA	TRBJ2-1	CASSQGFSSFNEQFF
12	TRBV7-2	NA	TRBJ1-1	CASSRGGGVAFF
13	TRBV7-8	NA	TRBJ2-7	CASSSSPSYEQYF
15	TRBV7-2	NA	TRBJ2-1	CASSLVSGIEDEQFF
14	TRBV20-1	NA	TRBJ2-7	CSAGTKGPYYEQYF
11	TRBV19	NA	TRBJ1-1	CASSSRGRAFF
16	TRBV28	NA	TRBJ2-1	CASSLPGLAAYNEQFF
14	TRBV29-1	NA	TRBJ1-3	CSVLDPSSGNTIYF
12	TRBV6-6	NA	TRBJ1-4	CASSSLGRQLFF
13	TRBV6-2/TRBV6-3	NA	TRBJ2-1	CASSSMTKHEQFF
15	TRBV20-1	NA	TRBJ2-3	CSATRTGETADTQYF
14	TRBV9	NA	TRBJ2-2	CASSVEGFAGELFF
16	TRBV5-1	NA	TRBJ1-2	CASSLATVTPLYGYTF
14	TRBV7-8	NA	TRBJ2-3	CASSPWSGSDTQYF
14	TRBV29-1	NA	TRBJ2-1	CSVKGLAGYNEQFF
13	TRBV14	NA	TRBJ1-2	CASSPSGAGGYTF
14	TRBV28	NA	TRBJ2-7	CASSLSGNSYEQYF
14	TRBV20-1	NA	TRBJ1-1	CSAPNRVLNTEAFF
13	TRBV12-3/TRBV12-4	NA	TRBJ2-1	CASRAGGPNEQFF
15	TRBV20-1	NA	TRBJ2-2	CSARVPLTNTGELFF
16	TRBV7-9	NA	TRBJ2-7	CASSPTGPYTSYEQYF
12	TRBV5-1	NA	TRBJ2-7	CASSLVGQEQYF
14	TRBV29-1	NA	TRBJ2-2	CSVNSFANTGELFF
14	TRBV6-2/TRBV6-3	NA	TRBJ2-1	CASSPGQGSDEQFF
12	TRBV7-9	NA	TRBJ1-1	CASSLDSLEAFF
14	TRBV12-3/TRBV12-4	NA	TRBJ2-5	CASSGPSVGETQYF
13	TRBV20-1	NA	TRBJ1-1	CSARGVTDTEAFF
15	TRBV9	NA	TRBJ2-1	CASSFRDRGRDEQFF